This TCR beta chain stems from a study of T cell responses to AZD1222 COVID-19 vaccine. This clone has just one count. Antigen unknown. The CDR3 has 17 residues. V shed 2 bases and J 7 bases; nucleotides not matched to a gene: 16. The germline CDR1 and CDR2 sequences are SGDLS and YYNGEE. General study points: Of the AZD1222 recipients, only 5 or 6 were seropositive at baseline.

Profiling relied on immunoSEQ multiplex PCR, and the TCRdb table lists in-frame clones only, not all of them. The sample lists around 88,000 clones; around nine tenths were seen once. The rearrangement joins TRBV9 to TRBJ1-2, with TRBD1 matching over 8 bases. The sample here was peripheral blood, taken on day 0 of MenACWY control vaccination. The origin of this receptor is an adult in good health. The CDR3 coding sequence is TGTGCCAGCAGCGTGTCGGGGGACAGGCCCGATTTAACTGGCTACACCTTC. As protein: CASSVSGDRPDLTGYTF.